This entry lists 17 T cell receptor beta chains sequenced from one sample in a study of T-cell memory formation after mild COVID-19. Via MiXCR, TCRdb re-called the 5' RACE reads, giving one row per CDR3 protein. The sample holds some 250,000 distinct CDR3 sequences, more than 8% seen once. Sequencing input: PBMCs or a T cell subset sorted from them (not recorded which). These receptors originate from a man between 18 and 35 years old who had mild COVID-19 (a few samples of this study predate the infection). Cell type and time point are not known.

This clonotype turned up a few times. This chain connects TRBV12-3 or TRBV12-4 to TRBJ1-2; possibly TRBD1 for D (5 bases). V lost 6 bases and J 7 bases, leaving 18 bases between the germline ends. This CDR3 region has 14 residues. The CDR3 here is CASRAGRIPFGYTF. The CDR3 DNA sequence: TGTGCCAGCAGGGCAGGGAGGATTCCGTTTGGCTACACCTTC.

The chain has TRBV24-1 and TRBJ2-2; tentative D call: TRBD1 (6 bases). The CDR3 is 16 amino acids. Trimming took off 3 bases at V and 0 bases at J, with 10 bases between the two ends. Per the germline V gene, CDR1 is KGHDR and CDR2 is SFDVKD. The CDR3 sequence: CATSDPRQANTGELFF. The CDR3 coding sequence is TGTGCCACCAGTGATCCCCGACAGGCGAACACCGGGGAGCTGTTTTTT.

V gene TRBV9 combines with J gene TRBJ1-2; 9 bases are a match to TRBD1. V trimming: 0 bases; J trimming: 0 bases; junction bases outside the gene matches: 18. The length of the CDR3 is 21 residues. Germline loops: CDR1 SGDLS, CDR2 YYNGEE. The CDR3 nucleotides read TGTGCCAGCAGCGTAGTTTTGCTGATTTTGGGACAGGGTGGTGCTAACTATGGCTACACCTTC. It codes for CASSVVLLILGQGGANYGYTF.

The rearrangement links TRBV9 to TRBJ2-2; 8 bases line up with TRBD2. Germline CDR1 and CDR2: SGDLS and YYNGEE. V lost 5 bases, J lost 1 base, and 4 bases stayed unmatched. This CDR3 has 15 residues. CDR3 in DNA: TGTGCCAGCAGAGGCAGCGGGGGGAACACCGGGGAGCTGTTTTTT. Translated: CASRGSGGNTGELFF.

This clonotype showed up many times. The V and J genes are TRBV5-1 and TRBJ1-1; D ambiguous. V was trimmed by 4 bases and J by 1 base, leaving 2 bases between them. CDR1 is SGHRS and CDR2 is YFSETQ in the germline V gene. This CDR3 comprises 11 residues. CDR3 sequence: CASSQNTEAFF. In DNA, the CDR3 is TGCGCCAGCAGCCAGAACACTGAAGCTTTCTTT.

This clonotype was counted only a few times. This chain links TRBV12-3 or TRBV12-4 with TRBJ2-3; 7 bases are a match to TRBD2. The CDR3 covers 14 residues. V shed 6 bases and J 5 bases; nucleotides not matched to a gene: 8. CDR3 sequence: CASSQGPSGDTQYF. In nucleotides, the CDR3 is TGTGCCAGCAGCCAAGGGCCTAGCGGAGATACGCAGTATTTT.

This clonotype was detected only a few times. The rearrangement links TRBV2 to TRBJ1-2, with D possibly TRBD1 on 5 matching bases. Germline lookup yields CDR1 SNHLY and CDR2 FYNNEI. CDR3 size: 14 residues. V lost 11 bases and J 4 bases, leaving 20 bases between the germline ends. The CDR3 coding sequence is TGTGCCCCGCGGGGGGGGATTACCCCCTATGGCTACACCTTC. Translation gives CAPRGGITPYGYTF.

The V and J genes are TRBV20-1 and TRBJ2-5; D tentatively fits TRBD1 or TRBD2 (5 bases each). With 6 bases removed from V and 7 bases from J, the gap between germline ends came to 18 bases. The V gene's germline CDR1 is DFQATT and CDR2 SNEGSKA (reference sequence). The CDR3 spans 13 residues. The CDR3: CSAMGVNMWTQYF. In nucleotides, the CDR3 is TGCAGTGCAATGGGGGTCAATATGTGGACCCAGTACTTC.

This clonotype was detected a few times. The rearrangement uses TRBV7-3 and TRBJ2-5, with D possibly being TRBD2 (5 bases). There are 15 residues in the CDR3. The germline V gene has CDR1 SGHTA and CDR2 FQGTGA. V was cut by 5 bases and J by 4 bases, with 17 bases left in between. The CDR3 spells CASSPEAGLGETQYF. CDR3 nucleotides: TGTGCCAGCAGCCCCGAGGCGGGTTTGGGAGAGACCCAGTACTTC.

The chain couples TRBV25-1 to TRBJ1-1; D gene uncertain. CDR1 MGHDK and CDR2 SYGVNS come from the germline V gene. Trimming pared 2 bases from V and 10 bases from J, leaving 14 bases between. The CDR3 has 13 amino acids. CDR3 region: CASSEGGRGRAFF. The CDR3 nucleotides read TGTGCCAGCAGTGAAGGAGGGCGAGGGCGAGCTTTCTTT.

The chain recombines TRBV18 with TRBJ2-5; possibly TRBD2 for D (5 bases). V gave up 3 bases and J gave up 7 bases, with 12 bases separating them. CDR1 is KGHSH, CDR2 LQKENI, per germline. The CDR3 loop spans 13 amino acids. The CDR3, as DNA: TGTGCCAGCTCACCCCCCTCCGAGGGGACCCAGTACTTC. Translated, it gives CASSPPSEGTQYF.

Many counts were recorded for this clonotype. The gene calls are TRBV4-3 and TRBJ2-3; the D gene is possibly TRBD2 (6 bases). Germline V lookup: CDR1 LGHNA, CDR2 YSLEER. The CDR3 contains 17 residues. Trimming pared 4 bases from V and 2 bases from J, leaving 19 bases between. The chain's CDR3 is CASSPHPPSALTDTQYF. The CDR3 bases are TGCGCCAGCAGCCCGCATCCCCCTAGCGCCCTCACAGATACGCAGTATTTT.

This clonotype was counted a few times. The chain carries TRBV7-2 and TRBJ2-3; 10 bases map to TRBD2. The CDR3 spans 17 residues. J was trimmed by 4 bases and V by 4 bases; bases with no gene match: 11. Germline V gene data show CDR1 as SGHTA and CDR2 as FQGNSA. The chain's CDR3 is CASSSKTSGWGPDTQYF. The CDR3 bases are TGTGCCAGCAGCTCCAAGACTAGCGGGTGGGGGCCAGATACGCAGTATTTT.

The sample holds a few counts of this clonotype. The genes are TRBV5-1 and TRBJ2-5; tentatively, D is TRBD2 (6 bases). Trimming left V 3 bases short and J 1 base short, with 16 bases between. CDR1 is SGHRS and CDR2 is YFSETQ in the germline V gene. The CDR3 loop spans 16 amino acids. The CDR3 protein is CASSSGGRGSQETQYF. Here the CDR3 DNA reads TGCGCCAGCAGCTCCGGCGGGCGGGGTTCCCAAGAGACCCAGTACTTC.

This clonotype was seen only once. V and J are TRBV4-3 and TRBJ1-2, with D perhaps TRBD1 (5 bases). V shed 4 bases and J shed 8 bases, with 14 bases lying between them. The CDR3 is 13 amino acids. CDR1 is LGHNA, CDR2 YSLEER, per germline. In DNA, the CDR3 is TGCGCCAGCAGCCTATCCGGGGCGGAAGGCTACACCTTC. It specifies CASSLSGAEGYTF.

CDR3 sequence (DNA): TGCAGCGTTGAAGACCAAGAAGGATCACCCCTCCACTTT. Protein product: CSVEDQEGSPLHF. The rearrangement uses TRBV29-1 and TRBJ1-6; D unclear. V lost 0 bases and J lost 10, with 10 bases in between. Germline V gives CDR1 SQVTM, CDR2 ANQGSEA. This CDR3 has 13 residues.

This chain links TRBV25-1 with TRBJ2-3, with 13 bases matching TRBD2. The CDR3 contains 17 residues. The V segment lost 4 bases and the J segment 0 bases; nucleotides outside the gene matches: 4. The germline V gene has CDR1 MGHDK and CDR2 SYGVNS. CDR3 coding DNA: TGTGCCAGCAGTGTACTAGCGGGGGGGCAGAGCACAGATACGCAGTATTTT. It is translated as CASSVLAGGQSTDTQYF. Filled out from reference TRBV25-1 and TRBJ2-3, the complete variable domain reads EADIYQTPRYLVIGTGKKITLECSQTMGHDKMYWYQQDPGMELHLIHYSYGVNSTEKGDLSSESTVSRIRTEHFPLTLESARPSHTSQYLCASSVLAGGQSTDTQYFGPGTRLTVL.